The source of this T cell receptor (beta chain) is a study of T cell repertoires in cytomegalovirus infection. On the study more broadly: CMV infection and matching HLA type were both indicated by public TCR beta signatures. General study results and limits: Dominating the ex vivo response were HLA-C-restricted CMV-specific TCR beta clonotypes. Summed frequency of public TCR beta families distinguished CMV carriers with the relevant HLA.

Turning to this clonotype: Its target is unknown.

TCRdb reprocessed the reads via MiXCR and lists one record per CDR3 protein. The sample lists some 920,000 distinct CDR3 sequences, approximately 31% occurring once. Germline V gives CDR1 LNHDA, CDR2 SQIVND (reference sequence). Losses at the gene ends were 3 bases for V and 5 bases for J; bases not matched to a gene: 17. The CDR3 is made up of 18 amino acids. The material sequenced was cultured CD8+ T cells from PBMCs, taken from culture after CMV antigen stimulation. This TCR was sampled from a human donor in good health (CMV status not recorded). Some clones in this sample may be carry-over from other donors' samples. The chain has TRBV19 and TRBJ1-1; TRBD1 matches at 8 bases. CDR3 bases: TGTGCCAGTAGTATTTGGGGCAGGGGGCCAGGGCATCGGACTGAAGCTTTCTTT. This encodes CASSIWGRGPGHRTEAFF.